Listed here are 22 T cell receptor beta chains from one sample, sequenced in a study of OX40 agonist ivuxolimab in advanced cancers. Libraries came from the immunoSEQ multiplex PCR assay. TCRdb mirrors the immuneACCESS table, restricted to in-frame sequences. Some clones are absent from its copies; in checked studies, under half trace to an unresolved V gene, and the reason for the others is unknown. The table for this sample lists 35,000 to 40,000 clones; roughly four fifths of them were counted only once. About 1.8% of the sample comes from the top ten. Sequencing was performed on CD4+ or CD8+ T cells sorted from blood, taken in a trial of the OX40 agonist ivuxolimab. All receptors come from an adult with an advanced solid tumor such as melanoma, head and neck, liver or kidney cancer.

The chain links TRBV30 to TRBJ2-1; 15 bases agree with TRBD2. The trim removed 7 bases at V and 3 bases at J, leaving 4 bases unmatched. The CDR3 has 15 amino acids. In germline, CDR1 is GTSNPN, CDR2 SVGIG (reference sequence). The CDR3, as DNA: TGTGCCTTGGGACTAGCGGGGGGCCTCTACAATGAGCAGTTCTTC. This translates into CALGLAGGLYNEQFF.

The chain joins TRBV4-2 to TRBJ2-1, with TRBD2 identical over 8 bases. CDR1 and CDR2 (germline): LGHNA, YNFKEQ. The CDR3 has 16 residues. The J segment lost 1 base and the V segment lost 1 base, leaving 3 bases of the junction unmatched. CDR3 coding DNA: TGTGCCAGCAGCCAAGCGGGGGGGCCTTCCTACAATGAGCAGTTCTTC. Translating it yields CASSQAGGPSYNEQFF.

The chain employs TRBV29-1 and TRBJ1-3; D is undetermined. CDR1 and CDR2 from the germline V gene are SQVTM and ANQGSEA. The V gene lost 6 bases and the J gene lost 0 bases, with 6 bases spanning the gap. The CDR3 runs to 12 residues. The CDR3 loop reads CSVSFSGNTIYF. The CDR3 DNA is TGCAGCGTCTCGTTCTCTGGAAACACCATATATTTT.

The V and J genes are TRBV4-1 and TRBJ1-5, with unresolved D. CDR1 and CDR2 (germline): MGHRA, YSYEKL. The CDR3 has 16 amino acids. The ends were cut back, 1 base at V and 0 bases at J, with 10 bases in the middle. CDR3 nucleotides: TGCGCCAGCAGCCAAGCGTACAAAATTAGCAATCAGCCCCAGCATTTT. Amino acids: CASSQAYKISNQPQHF.

CDR3 region: CASRKNGTGPNTGELFF. CDR3 coding DNA: TGCGCCAGCAGGAAAAACGGGACAGGGCCTAACACCGGGGAGCTGTTTTTT. The chain employs TRBV5-1 and TRBJ2-2; 9 nucleotides agree with TRBD1. This CDR3 is built from 17 residues. Losses at the gene ends were 5 bases for V and 2 bases for J; bases not matched to a gene: 10. The germline gives CDR1 SGHRS, CDR2 YFSETQ.

V is TRBV10-2 and J is TRBJ2-7, with 9 positions matching TRBD2. This CDR3 has 13 residues. V lost 7 bases, J lost 3 bases, and 4 bases stayed unmatched. In germline, CDR1 is WSHSY, CDR2 SAAADI. The CDR3 DNA sequence: TGCGCCAGCACTAGCGGGGTCAACTACGAGCAGTACTTC. The encoded protein is CASTSGVNYEQYF.

The chain employs TRBV9 and TRBJ1-5, with D maybe TRBD1 (5 bases). The germline V and J ends were trimmed by 2 bases and 4 bases, with 13 bases remaining between them. CDR3 length: 15 amino acids. Germline loops: CDR1 SGDLS, CDR2 YYNGEE. The CDR3 loop reads CASSVSGGVNQPQHF. DNA for the CDR3: TGTGCCAGCAGCGTTTCGGGGGGGGTAAATCAGCCCCAGCATTTT.

The chain links TRBV7-9 to TRBJ2-4; D not resolved. This CDR3 spans 14 amino acids. The germline V and J ends were trimmed by 4 bases and 15 bases, with 22 bases remaining between them. Per the germline V gene, CDR1 is SEHNR and CDR2 is FQNEAQ (reference sequence). The CDR3 bases are TGTGCCAGCAGCTCCTCTCATCAAGGGATAAGAAGGTACTTC. Protein product: CASSSSHQGIRRYF.

The sample holds a few counts of this clone. The chain links TRBV2 to TRBJ2-3; the D gene is possibly TRBD2 (6 bases). This CDR3 is 13 amino acids long. Trimming removed 8 bases from V and 2 bases from J, with 11 bases in between. Germline CDR1 is SNHLY and CDR2 is FYNNEI. CDR3 in amino acids: CASGGVFTDTQYF. The CDR3 nucleotides read TGTGCCAGCGGAGGGGTTTTCACAGATACGCAGTATTTT.

V usage is TRBV20-1 and J usage is TRBJ1-5; D is unresolved. Trimming cost V 5 bases and J 10 bases, with 9 bases left between them. This CDR3 is built from 10 residues. Germline lookup yields CDR1 DFQATT and CDR2 SNEGSKA (reference sequence). The CDR3 DNA is TGCAGTGCTGCAGGAAGTCCCCAGCATTTT. It is translated as CSAAGSPQHF.

J is TRBJ1-1 and V is TRBV7-2; possible D gene TRBD1, 6 bases. Between the trimmed V and J ends, which lost 3 bases and 1 base, there was a span of 12 bases. This CDR3 is 15 amino acids long. Per germline, CDR1 SGHTA and CDR2 FQGNSA. The CDR3 spells CASSLARGQNTEAFF. For the CDR3, the DNA is TGTGCCAGCAGCTTGGCCCGGGGACAGAACACTGAAGCTTTCTTT.

This chain links TRBV10-3 with TRBJ2-7; D uncertain. CDR3 length: 12 residues. Per the germline V gene, CDR1 is ENHRY and CDR2 is SYGVKD. The V end was cut by 4 bases, the J end by 5 bases, with 9 bases between. CDR3 nucleotide sequence: TGTGCCATCAGTGGCCTTTTGGACGAGCAGTACTTC. Translated: CAISGLLDEQYF.

V usage is TRBV2 and J usage is TRBJ2-7; 13 bases fit TRBD2. The CDR3 extends over 15 amino acids. V lost 5 bases and J lost 7; bases outside the gene matches: 8. In germline, CDR1 is SNHLY, CDR2 FYNNEI. The CDR3 sequence: CASSLPQTSGGEQYF. The CDR3 DNA sequence: TGTGCCAGCAGTCTCCCCCAGACTAGCGGGGGGGAGCAGTACTTC.

V is TRBV10-3 and J is TRBJ2-5; 10 bases are shared with TRBD1. The CDR3 has 16 residues. V was pared by 6 bases and J by 4 bases, with 11 bases of the junction left unmatched. Germline V gene lookup returns CDR1 ENHRY and CDR2 SYGVKD. In nucleotides, the CDR3 is TGTGCCATCAGGGAAACCGGGACAGGGGTCGGAGAGACCCAGTACTTC. This codes for CAIRETGTGVGETQYF.

This chain links TRBV6-5 with TRBJ1-5; D may be TRBD1 (6 bases). Germline V gives CDR1 MNHEY, CDR2 SVGAGI. There are 14 residues in the CDR3. The germline V and J ends were trimmed by 6 bases and 2 bases, with 11 bases remaining between them. The DNA for the CDR3 is TGTGCCAGCAGAAGGGGGGTTGGCAATCAGCCCCAGCATTTT. Translated: CASRRGVGNQPQHF.

The chain recombines TRBV19 with TRBJ2-1; tentatively, D is TRBD2 (6 bases). Germline V gives CDR1 LNHDA, CDR2 SQIVND (reference sequence). Trimming stripped 7 bases from V and 8 bases from J, with 15 bases between. The CDR3 has 13 amino acids. In DNA, the CDR3 is TGTGCCAGTAAATCTACTAGCATCCATGAGCAGTTCTTC. It specifies CASKSTSIHEQFF.

V and J are TRBV7-9 and TRBJ1-3, with TRBD1 as a possible D gene (6 bases). The ends were cut back, 5 bases at V and 4 bases at J, with 15 bases in the middle. The CDR3 is 15 amino acids. Germline CDR1 reads SEHNR; CDR2 reads FQNEAQ (reference sequence). In nucleotides, the CDR3 is TGTGCCAGCAGCCTATTCAGGGGATCAGGAAACACCATATATTTT. It specifies CASSLFRGSGNTIYF.

This clone was recorded only once. The chain has TRBV2 and TRBJ2-4; unclear D gene. Trimming left V 5 bases short and J 0 bases short, with 14 bases between. Per the germline V gene, CDR1 is SNHLY and CDR2 is FYNNEI. This CDR3 region has 16 residues. The CDR3 reads CASSRSRAIAKNIQYF. The CDR3 DNA reads TGTGCCAGCAGTCGGAGTAGGGCGATAGCCAAAAACATTCAGTACTTC. The complete variable domain, with remaining parts taken from reference TRBV2 and TRBJ2-4, reads EPEVTQTPSHQVTQMGQEVILRCVPISNHLYFYWYRQILGQKVEFLVSFYNNEISEKSEIFDDQFSVERPDGSNFTLKIRSTKLEDSAMYFCASSRSRAIAKNIQYFGAGTRLSVL.

In its sample, this clone was seen once. The chain couples TRBV7-9 to TRBJ2-5; 10 nucleotides line up with TRBD1. CDR3 length: 16 amino acids. Germline V CDR1 and CDR2: SEHNR, FQNEAQ (reference sequence). The trim removed 1 base at V and 0 bases at J, leaving 2 bases unmatched. CDR3 bases: TGTGCCAGCAGCTTAGGGGGGACAGGGGACCAAGAGACCCAGTACTTC. As protein: CASSLGGTGDQETQYF.

V usage is TRBV18 and J usage is TRBJ2-2, with D perhaps TRBD1 (7 bases). The CDR3 sequence is 15 residues long. V was trimmed by 2 bases and J by 4 bases, leaving 11 bases between them. Per germline, CDR1 KGHSH and CDR2 LQKENI. The CDR3 loop is CASSPIQGGTGELFF. In nucleotides, the CDR3 is TGTGCCAGCTCACCAATCCAGGGGGGCACCGGGGAGCTGTTTTTT.

The J gene is TRBJ2-3, the V gene TRBV6-5; 7 positions agree with TRBD1. V trimming: 6 bases; J trimming: 0 bases; junction bases outside the gene matches: 6. The germline gives CDR1 MNHEY, CDR2 SVGAGI. This CDR3 spans 15 amino acids. CDR3 in amino acids: CASSGDRASTDTQYF. The CDR3 DNA reads as TGTGCCAGCAGCGGAGACAGGGCTAGCACAGATACGCAGTATTTT.

This clone has a single count. V is TRBV7-6 and J is TRBJ2-7; D might be TRBD1 (5 bases). V dropped 1 base and J dropped 2 bases, with 9 bases sitting between them. Germline CDR1 SGHVS, CDR2 FNYEAQ. CDR3 length: 14 residues. The CDR3 loop is CASSLGGGAYEQYF. As DNA, the CDR3 is TGTGCCAGCAGCTTAGGGGGCGGCGCCTACGAGCAGTACTTC.